The clone carrying this TCR beta chain was counted at least ten times. Its target is unknown. The data were obtained in a study of blood T cells in healthy people across ages. Study results and limitations: For the donors, CMV status was unknown and possibly confounded expanded clonotype changes.

There are 15 residues in the CDR3. The germline V and J ends were trimmed by 3 bases and 1 base, with 12 bases remaining between them. Germline V lookup: CDR1 SGHTS, CDR2 YDEGEE. Total RNA was isolated from each sample in quantities of at least 5.5 micrograms. Then a second PCR, running about 6 to 11 cycles, was carried out with a sample-barcoded 5' primer and a J-beta primer mix. TCRdb re-analysed the 5' RACE reads in MiXCR, keeping a single row per CDR3 protein. The table lists nearly 1 million distinct CDR3 sequences, approximately 50% of them singletons, with 20% to 25% in the top ten. The sample taken for sequencing was blood. This clonotype was sampled from an older woman in good health. The chain joins TRBV5-8 to TRBJ2-3; D remains unclear. The CDR3 bases are TGTGCCAGCAGCTCCGACCCAGACCGCACAGATACGCAGTATTTT. It codes for CASSSDPDRTDTQYF.